This paragraph reports one T cell receptor beta chain. Its antigen is currently unknown. Germline CDR1 reads SGHRS; CDR2 reads YFSETQ. The V segment lost 4 bases and the J segment 4 bases; nucleotides outside the gene matches: 11. The CDR3 runs 15 residues. The sample originates from a study of cytomegalovirus exposure and HLA in healthy donors. Overall study findings and caveats: Association of a missense DCLRE1C variant with TCR beta V- and J-gene trimming was reported in a later analysis. A later analysis associated some 16,000 TCR beta sequences with HLA alleles at a 0.05 false discovery rate. Donor immune exposure was known only as CMV serostatus. The CMV antigen specificity of a few CMV-associated chains was confirmed through in vitro analysis.

The PCR used 60 Vbeta and 13 Jbeta primers. The protocol was immunoSEQ multiplex PCR, while the TCRdb copy is restricted to in-frame clones and leaves out a portion. Here the sample spans a few hundred thousand clones, more than 55% being singletons. The chain recombines TRBV5-1 with TRBJ2-7; 7 bases map to TRBD2. The clonotype originates from a female donor in good health and CMV-seronegative. The specimen sequenced was PBMCs. The CDR3 nucleotides are TGCGCCAGCAGCGCCGTAGGTGCGGGAGTATACGAGCAGTACTTC. It yields the protein CASSAVGAGVYEQYF. Filled out from reference TRBV5-1 and TRBJ2-7, the complete variable domain reads KAGVTQTPRYLIKTRGQQVTLSCSPISGHRSVSWYQQTPGQGLQFLFEYFSETQRNKGNFPGRFSGRQFSNSRSEMNVSTLELGDSALYLCASSAVGAGVYEQYFGPGTRLTVT.